This T cell receptor beta chain was observed in a study of tumor and adjacent non-tumor tissue in lung cancer. Study in general: On average, productive TCRbeta reads reached about 4.4 million per sample.

A few counts support this clonotype. V gave up 6 bases and J gave up 5 bases; unmatched junction bases: 4. The CDR3 covers 13 residues. No cell sorting was done before RNA was extracted from the tissue. Chemotherapy-naive patients with new lung cancer underwent thoracic surgery in China, August–late 2014. TCRbeta libraries were built with three rounds of nested PCR, modified from ARM-PCR. TCRdb ran MiXCR on the multiplex PCR reads and lists one entry per CDR3 protein. This table holds roughly 200,000 distinct CDR3 sequences, 70% to 75% found once. J is TRBJ1-2 and V is TRBV12-3 or TRBV12-4; 9 bases line up with TRBD1. The origin of this receptor is a man aged 55 to 70 with non-small cell lung cancer. The source material was lung tumor tissue. For the CDR3, the DNA is TGTGCCAGCAGACAGGGGGCTGGGTATGGCTACACCTTC. This codes for CASRQGAGYGYTF.